Each of the 2 T cell receptor beta chains below was sequenced from the same sample in a study of cytomegalovirus exposure and HLA in healthy donors (dated 2017 in TCRdb). The library was produced with the immunoSEQ multiplex PCR assay. For the multiplex PCR, a mixture combining 60 forward primers for TCR Vbeta segments and 13 reverse primers for TCR Jbeta segments was used. Entries here come from immuneACCESS through TCRdb and include only in-frame sequences with V and J called. Some clones fail to appear in such tables; in the studies checked, an unresolved V gene covers under half of the shortfall, and the cause of the remainder is unknown. In this sample the table shows approximately 88,000 clones, 55% to 75% of which occur a single time. The ten largest clones take up more than 2.5% of the sample. Source material: PBMCs. Receptors originate from a man aged 55-75 years in good health and CMV-seronegative.

V is TRBV7-3 and J is TRBJ2-1, with unresolved D. Germline CDR1 and CDR2: SGHTA and FQGTGA. The ends were cut back, 6 bases at V and 2 bases at J, with 14 bases in the middle. The CDR3 is made up of 15 amino acids. CDR3: CASRLGTGTYNEQFF. The CDR3 DNA sequence: TGTGCCAGCAGACTGGGTACGGGTACCTACAATGAGCAGTTCTTC.

This sequence joins TRBV19 and TRBJ1-2; D is uncertain. V was clipped by 7 bases and J by 5 bases, with 23 bases between them. This CDR3 has 16 amino acids. CDR1 is LNHDA, CDR2 SQIVND, per germline (reference sequence). The CDR3 DNA reads as TGTGCCAGTATAGAATCGTCCAGCTCGACTTTTTATGGCTACACCTTC. It codes for CASIESSSSTFYGYTF.